The 32 T cell receptor beta chains in this list originate from one sample, sequenced in a study of blood T cell repertoires in COVID-19. The table came from immunoSEQ multiplex PCR; TCRdb's copy has only in-frame clones and leaves some out. The data show over 120,000 clones, just over 85% seen once. Sequencing was done on a sample of PBMCs or T cells enriched from blood (not recorded which). The receptors shown here come from a man aged 45 to 65 who had recovered from COVID-19.

The rearrangement links TRBV19 to TRBJ1-1; TRBD1 might be the D (5 bases). V was clipped by 7 bases and J by 7 bases, with 22 bases between them. The CDR3 covers 15 residues. The germline CDR1 and CDR2 sequences are LNHDA and SQIVND (reference sequence). The CDR3 DNA is TGTGCCAGTACCGACGGGGGGTCGCTTACTTTTGAAGCTTTCTTT. Translated, it gives CASTDGGSLTFEAFF.

V usage is TRBV6-1 and J usage is TRBJ2-3, with 13 bases aligning to TRBD2. CDR3 size: 16 residues. Trimming took 1 base from V and 5 from J; bases not matched to a gene: 3. CDR1 MNHNS and CDR2 SASEGT come from the germline V gene. The chain's CDR3 is CASSEGLAGGQDTQYF. CDR3 DNA sequence: TGTGCCAGCAGTGAAGGACTAGCGGGGGGCCAAGATACGCAGTATTTT.

The CDR3 spells CASRKTGSENTIYF. The CDR3 DNA reads TGCGCCAGCCGGAAAACAGGGTCAGAAAACACCATATATTTT. The chain has TRBV5-1 and TRBJ1-3; a weak D match, TRBD1 (6 bases). The CDR3 is 14 amino acids. CDR1 and CDR2 (germline): SGHRS, YFSETQ. Trimming pared 7 bases from V and 6 bases from J, leaving 17 bases between. Complete variable domain (other parts from reference TRBV5-1 and TRBJ1-3): KAGVTQTPRYLIKTRGQQVTLSCSPISGHRSVSWYQQTPGQGLQFLFEYFSETQRNKGNFPGRFSGRQFSNSRSEMNVSTLELGDSALYLCASRKTGSENTIYFGEGSWLTVV.

This clone has a single count. The chain recombines TRBV18 with TRBJ2-1; D gene uncertain. CDR1 and CDR2 (germline): KGHSH, LQKENI. The length of the CDR3 is 15 residues. V lost 2 bases, J lost 0 bases, and 8 bases lay in between. CDR3 region: CASSPSLDSYNEQFF. In nucleotides, the CDR3 is TGTGCCAGCTCACCAAGCCTAGACTCCTACAATGAGCAGTTCTTC.

This clone has a single count. The gene calls are TRBV7-9 and TRBJ2-5; 8 positions match TRBD2. Germline-derived CDR1 and CDR2 are SEHNR and FQNEAQ (reference sequence). V lost 3 bases and J lost 5; bases outside the gene matches: 5. The CDR3 has 14 amino acids. The CDR3 protein is CASSLAGLVETQYF. In nucleotides, the CDR3 is TGTGCCAGCAGCTTGGCGGGACTAGTGGAGACCCAGTACTTC. Filled out from reference TRBV7-9 and TRBJ2-5, the complete variable domain reads DTGVSQNPRHKITKRGQNVTFRCDPISEHNRLYWYRQTLGQGPEFLTYFQNEAQLEKSRLLSDRFSAERPKGSFSTLEIQRTEQGDSAMYLCASSLAGLVETQYFGPGTRLLVL.

This clone was seen more than once but under ten times. V and J are TRBV7-2 and TRBJ1-3; no clear D gene. There are 14 residues in the CDR3. Trimming pared 0 bases from V and 7 bases from J, leaving 10 bases between. CDR1 SGHTA and CDR2 FQGNSA come from the germline V gene. The chain's CDR3 is CASSLAGFTNTIYF. The CDR3 coding sequence is TGTGCCAGCAGCTTAGCCGGTTTTACTAACACCATATATTTT.

The genes are TRBV9 and TRBJ2-7; D is possibly TRBD2 (5 bases). Trimming pared 3 bases from V and 0 bases from J, leaving 10 bases between. The CDR3 is 14 residues long. Germline V gene lookup returns CDR1 SGDLS and CDR2 YYNGEE. CDR3 nucleotides: TGTGCCAGCAGCGCCGACGGGATCTCCTACGAGCAGTACTTC. This sequence encodes CASSADGISYEQYF.

This clone has just a few counts. V is TRBV7-2 and J is TRBJ2-2; no firm D call. V lost 4 bases, J lost 2 bases, and 11 bases lay in between. The CDR3 is made up of 15 amino acids. The V gene's germline CDR1 is SGHTA and CDR2 FQGNSA. The CDR3 bases are TGTGCCAGCAGCTCCTCGAGAGGTAACACCGGGGAGCTGTTTTTT. It encodes CASSSSRGNTGELFF.

The V gene is TRBV3-1 (or the pseudogene TRBV3-2), the J gene TRBJ1-5; no reliable D call. V was trimmed by 1 base and J by 6 bases, leaving 13 bases between them. CDR3 size: 15 residues. The germline gives CDR1 LGHDT, CDR2 YNNKEL (reference sequence). The CDR3 spells CASSQGTGRGQPQHF. In nucleotides, the CDR3 is TGTGCCAGCAGCCAAGGAACCGGGAGAGGTCAGCCCCAGCATTTT.

In this sample, this clone turned up once. The chain links TRBV18 to TRBJ2-3, with TRBD1 identical over 9 bases. Trimming at V came to 2 bases and at J to 2 bases, leaving 8 bases not matched to a gene. Germline-derived CDR1 and CDR2 are KGHSH and LQKENI. The CDR3 is 17 amino acids. In nucleotides, the CDR3 is TGTGCCAGCTCACCAGCGGGGACAGGGACGGTCACAGATACGCAGTATTTT. Translation: CASSPAGTGTVTDTQYF.

The chain couples TRBV5-1 to TRBJ1-2; 7 bases agree with TRBD1. CDR1 is SGHRS and CDR2 is YFSETQ in the germline V gene. J gave up 7 bases and V 0 bases, and 6 bases lay outside the gene matches. The CDR3 runs to 14 residues. The CDR3 reads CASSLDGGGFGYTF. The CDR3, as DNA: TGCGCCAGCAGCTTGGATGGAGGGGGCTTTGGCTACACCTTC.

The chain couples TRBV27 to TRBJ1-2; 7 nucleotides agree with TRBD1. Germline values: CDR1 MNHEY, CDR2 SMNVEV (reference sequence). Germline trimming cut 5 bases from V and 0 bases from J; bases unmatched to any gene: 6. The CDR3 contains 15 residues. The CDR3 protein is CASSPGTASNYGYTF. Written as DNA, the CDR3 is TGTGCCAGCAGTCCCGGGACAGCCTCTAACTATGGCTACACCTTC.

The rearrangement joins TRBV13 to TRBJ2-1; unclear D gene. The V end lost 6 bases, the J end lost 11 bases, and 20 bases lay between the germline ends. This CDR3 comprises 14 residues. The germline V gene has CDR1 PRHDT and CDR2 FYEKMQ (reference sequence). The CDR3 DNA follows: TGTGCCAGCAGTTCTCGACGAGCGAGTCCCCAGCAGTTCTTC. The encoded protein is CASSSRRASPQQFF.

V gene TRBV5-6 combines with J gene TRBJ1-2; perhaps TRBD1 as D (6 bases). V lost 4 bases, J lost 5 bases, and 15 bases lay in between. The CDR3 is 14 residues long. Per the germline V gene, CDR1 is SGHDT and CDR2 is YYEEEE. CDR3 loop: CASSPFTGSYGYTF. The CDR3 bases are TGTGCCAGCAGCCCTTTCACAGGGTCTTATGGCTACACCTTC. Looking up the rest from reference TRBV5-6 and TRBJ1-2 gives the full variable domain: DAGVTQSPTHLIKTRGQQVTLRCSPKSGHDTVSWYQQALGQGPQFIFQYYEEEERQRGNFPDRFSGHQFPNYSSELNVNALLLGDSALYLCASSPFTGSYGYTFGSGTRLTVV.

The DNA of the CDR3 is TGTGCCAGCAGTTTATTATCAGGGTACGAGCAGTACTTC. Its protein is CASSLLSGYEQYF. The V gene is TRBV27, the J gene TRBJ2-7; tentative D call: TRBD1 (5 bases). Per germline, CDR1 MNHEY and CDR2 SMNVEV (reference sequence). The CDR3 is 13 amino acids. V gave up 1 base and J gave up 4 bases, with 8 bases separating them.

The genes are TRBV27 and TRBJ2-5; a weak D match, TRBD2 (6 bases). With 1 base removed from V and 5 bases from J, the gap between germline ends came to 11 bases. From germline, CDR1 is MNHEY and CDR2 SMNVEV (reference sequence). The CDR3 is made up of 14 amino acids. The CDR3 region is CASSLWLGRETQYF. CDR3 DNA: TGTGCCAGCAGTTTATGGCTGGGGAGGGAGACCCAGTACTTC.

V is TRBV7-2 and J is TRBJ1-2; D may be TRBD1 (5 bases). The V and J ends lost 4 bases and 6 bases respectively, with 12 bases between them. From germline, CDR1 is SGHTA and CDR2 FQGNSA. The CDR3 is 13 amino acids. The CDR3 region is CASSSVGGDGYTF. CDR3 sequence (DNA): TGTGCCAGCAGCTCGGTGGGGGGAGATGGCTACACCTTC.

This clone was observed a few times. The chain is built from TRBV19 and TRBJ2-6; D uncertain. Germline CDR1 and CDR2: LNHDA and SQIVND (reference sequence). The CDR3 is 15 residues long. V lost 7 bases and J 1 base, leaving 11 bases between the germline ends. Here the CDR3 DNA reads TGTGCCAGTACGATTACGAGGTCTGGGGCCAACGTCCTGACTTTC. It is translated as CASTITRSGANVLTF.

The V and J genes are TRBV5-1 and TRBJ1-1; no clear D gene. Germline V gene lookup returns CDR1 SGHRS and CDR2 YFSETQ. This CDR3 contains 15 residues. The V gene lost 0 bases and the J gene lost 4 bases, with 13 bases spanning the gap. In DNA, the CDR3 is TGCGCCAGCAGCTTGGACGGGGTAGGTGTCACTGAAGCTTTCTTT. It yields the protein CASSLDGVGVTEAFF. The full variable domain, with the rest looked up from reference TRBV5-1 and TRBJ1-1, is KAGVTQTPRYLIKTRGQQVTLSCSPISGHRSVSWYQQTPGQGLQFLFEYFSETQRNKGNFPGRFSGRQFSNSRSEMNVSTLELGDSALYLCASSLDGVGVTEAFFGQGTRLTVV.

This clone was seen only once. The rearrangement uses TRBV13 and TRBJ1-3; D call uncertain. V was clipped by 5 bases and J by 0 bases, with 8 bases between them. Germline loops: CDR1 PRHDT, CDR2 FYEKMQ (reference sequence). The CDR3 loop spans 14 amino acids. The chain's CDR3 is CASSPFGSGNTIYF. CDR3 sequence (DNA): TGTGCCAGCAGCCCTTTCGGCTCTGGAAACACCATATATTTT.

This clone was observed a single time. The genes are TRBV4-3 and TRBJ1-4, with a possible D match to TRBD1 (6 bases). Per the germline V gene, CDR1 is LGHNA and CDR2 is YSLEER. This CDR3 spans 14 amino acids. V gave up 0 bases and J gave up 8 bases, with 10 bases separating them. The CDR3 DNA reads as TGCGCCAGCAGCCAAGACCAGGGGCGGGAAAAACTGTTTTTT. It codes for CASSQDQGREKLFF.

This clone appeared a single time. The chain uses TRBV11-3 and TRBJ1-4; D gene uncertain. The V end was cut by 1 base, the J end by 8 bases, with 11 bases between. Looked up from germline, CDR1 is SGHNT and CDR2 is YENEEA. The CDR3 extends over 14 amino acids. CDR3 DNA sequence: TGTGCCAGCAGCTTAGTTTGGGGAGACGAAAAACTGTTTTTT. It codes for CASSLVWGDEKLFF.

The chain links TRBV7-2 to TRBJ1-5; D remains unclear. Trimming removed 1 base from V and 7 bases from J, with 5 bases in between. The CDR3 is 12 amino acids. Germline-derived CDR1 and CDR2 are SGHTA and FQGNSA. This chain's CDR3 is CASSLDRQPQHF. CDR3 in DNA: TGTGCCAGCAGCTTAGACCGGCAGCCCCAGCATTTT. The full variable domain, with the rest looked up from reference TRBV7-2 and TRBJ1-5, is GAGVSQSPSNKVTEKGKDVELRCDPISGHTALYWYRQSLGQGLEFLIYFQGNSAPDKSGLPSDRFSAERTGGSVSTLTIQRTQQEDSAVYLCASSLDRQPQHFGDGTRLSIL.

The chain is built from TRBV9 and TRBJ2-1; tentative D call: TRBD2 (7 bases). The CDR3 is 17 residues long. V was trimmed by 4 bases and J by 4 bases, leaving 21 bases between them. CDR1 is SGDLS, CDR2 YYNGEE, per germline. The CDR3 reads CASSLKGRGGEYNEQFF. DNA of the CDR3: TGTGCCAGCAGCTTAAAGGGTAGAGGGGGGGAATACAATGAGCAGTTCTTC.

The rearrangement uses TRBV19 and TRBJ1-3; TRBD1 might be the D (5 bases). The CDR3 is made up of 14 amino acids. Deletions cut 2 bases from V and 9 bases from J, with 14 bases between. The germline gives CDR1 LNHDA, CDR2 SQIVND (reference sequence). The CDR3 sequence is CASSIMTAGSTIYF. The CDR3 DNA follows: TGTGCCAGTAGTATAATGACAGCCGGCAGCACCATATATTTT. Combining the CDR3 with reference TRBV19 and TRBJ1-3 gives the whole variable domain DGGITQSPKYLFRKEGQNVTLSCEQNLNHDAMYWYRQDPGQGLRLIYYSQIVNDFQKGDIAEGYSVSREKKESFPLTVTSAQKNPTAFYLCASSIMTAGSTIYFGEGSWLTVV.

The chain combines TRBV5-8 with TRBJ1-3; D unclear. This CDR3 contains 14 residues. V was clipped by 4 bases and J by 0 bases, with 8 bases between them. Germline CDR1 SGHTS, CDR2 YDEGEE. This CDR3 reads CASSRVFSGNTIYF. The CDR3 region has the DNA TGTGCCAGCAGCCGGGTCTTCTCTGGAAACACCATATATTTT. Filled out from reference TRBV5-8 and TRBJ1-3, the complete variable domain reads EAGVTQSPTHLIKTRGQQATLRCSPISGHTSVYWYQQALGLGLQFLLWYDEGEERNRGNFPPRFSGRQFPNYSSELNVNALELEDSALYLCASSRVFSGNTIYFGEGSWLTVV.

This chain connects TRBV18 to TRBJ2-7; weak D call: TRBD1 (5 bases). Germline CDR1 and CDR2: KGHSH and LQKENI. The CDR3 spans 15 residues. Trimming pared 3 bases from V and 1 base from J, leaving 13 bases between. The CDR3 reads CASSPRQGRSYEQYV. CDR3 sequence (DNA): TGTGCCAGCTCACCCCGGCAGGGCCGTTCCTACGAGCAGTACGTC.

V and J are TRBV4-3 and TRBJ2-2, with D perhaps TRBD2 (5 bases). With 0 bases removed from V and 5 bases from J, the gap between germline ends came to 19 bases. Germline CDR1 and CDR2: LGHNA and YSLEER. This CDR3 has 18 amino acids. CDR3 sequence reads: CASSQEVLVRFWTGELFF. CDR3 bases: TGCGCCAGCAGCCAAGAAGTACTAGTAAGATTCTGGACCGGGGAGCTGTTTTTT.

The chain carries TRBV11-3 and TRBJ1-6; unclear D gene. CDR3 size: 13 residues. In germline, CDR1 is SGHNT, CDR2 YENEEA. Between the trimmed V and J ends, which lost 4 bases and 7 bases, there was a span of 8 bases. The CDR3 nucleotides read TGTGCCAGCAGCTCATCACTCAATTCACCCCTCCACTTT. Amino acid sequence: CASSSSLNSPLHF.

The V call is TRBV7-3, the J call TRBJ2-1; the match to TRBD2 covers 7 bases. CDR3 length: 15 residues. Per germline, CDR1 SGHTA and CDR2 FQGTGA. J was trimmed by 7 bases and V by 2 bases; bases with no gene match: 8. The CDR3 is CASSLSRTGGNEQFF. The CDR3 coding sequence is TGTGCCAGCAGCTTATCTCGTACGGGAGGTAATGAGCAGTTCTTC.

This clone has a single count. J is TRBJ2-5 and V is TRBV7-9, with 8 bases that match TRBD2. CDR3 size: 15 residues. V was clipped by 2 bases and J by 4 bases; unmatched bases: 6. Germline V gene sequence: CDR1 SEHNR, CDR2 FQNEAQ (reference sequence). The CDR3 sequence: CASSLTSGGSETQYF. The CDR3 DNA reads as TGTGCCAGCAGCTTAACGTCGGGGGGGTCAGAGACCCAGTACTTC.

V usage is TRBV15 and J usage is TRBJ2-1; 11 bases match TRBD2. Trimming took 3 bases from V and 8 from J; bases not matched to a gene: 6. CDR3 length: 15 residues. Germline values: CDR1 LNHNV, CDR2 YYDKDF (reference sequence). The CDR3 spells CATSRVLAGVYEQFF. DNA for the CDR3: TGTGCCACCAGCAGGGTACTAGCGGGAGTGTATGAGCAGTTCTTC. Supplemented by reference TRBV15 and TRBJ2-1, the full variable domain reads DAMVIQNPRYQVTQFGKPVTLSCSQTLNHNVMYWYQQKSSQAPKLLFHYYDKDFNNEADTPDNFQSRRPNTSFCFLDIRSPGLGDTAMYLCATSRVLAGVYEQFFGPGTRLTVL.